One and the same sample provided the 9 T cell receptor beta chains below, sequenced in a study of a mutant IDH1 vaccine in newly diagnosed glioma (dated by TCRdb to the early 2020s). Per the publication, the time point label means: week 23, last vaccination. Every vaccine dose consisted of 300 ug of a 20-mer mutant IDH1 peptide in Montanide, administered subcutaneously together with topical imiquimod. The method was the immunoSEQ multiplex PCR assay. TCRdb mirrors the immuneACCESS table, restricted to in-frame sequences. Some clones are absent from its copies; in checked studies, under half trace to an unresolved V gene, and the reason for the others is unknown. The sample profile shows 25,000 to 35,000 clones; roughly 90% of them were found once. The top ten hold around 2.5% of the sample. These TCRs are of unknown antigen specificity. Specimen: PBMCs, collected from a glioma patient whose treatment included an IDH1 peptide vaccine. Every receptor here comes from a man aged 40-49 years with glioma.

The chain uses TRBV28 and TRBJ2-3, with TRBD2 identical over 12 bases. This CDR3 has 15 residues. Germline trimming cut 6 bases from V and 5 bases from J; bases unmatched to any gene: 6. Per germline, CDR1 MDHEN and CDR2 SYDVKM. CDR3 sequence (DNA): TGTGCCAGCAGGATACTAGCGGGAGGTGGAGATACGCAGTATTTT. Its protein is CASRILAGGGDTQYF.

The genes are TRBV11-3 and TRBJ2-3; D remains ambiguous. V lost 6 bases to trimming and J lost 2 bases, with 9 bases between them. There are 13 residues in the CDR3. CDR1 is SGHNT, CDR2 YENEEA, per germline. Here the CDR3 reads CASSVRLTDTQYF. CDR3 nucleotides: TGTGCCAGCAGTGTACGGCTCACAGATACGCAGTATTTT.

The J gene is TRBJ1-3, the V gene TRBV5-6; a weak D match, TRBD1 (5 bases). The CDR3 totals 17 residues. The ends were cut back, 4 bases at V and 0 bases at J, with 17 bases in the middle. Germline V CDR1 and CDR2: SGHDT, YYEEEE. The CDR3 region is CASSTLMGGGSGNTIYF. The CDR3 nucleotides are TGTGCCAGCAGCACGCTAATGGGCGGGGGCTCTGGAAACACCATATATTTT.

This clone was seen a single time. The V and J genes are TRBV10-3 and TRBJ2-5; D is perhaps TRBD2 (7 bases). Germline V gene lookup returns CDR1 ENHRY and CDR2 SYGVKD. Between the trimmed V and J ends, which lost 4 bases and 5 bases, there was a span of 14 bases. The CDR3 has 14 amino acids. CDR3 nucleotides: TGTGCCATCAGTGTTAACAGGGAGGGCGAGACCCAGTACTTC. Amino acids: CAISVNREGETQYF.

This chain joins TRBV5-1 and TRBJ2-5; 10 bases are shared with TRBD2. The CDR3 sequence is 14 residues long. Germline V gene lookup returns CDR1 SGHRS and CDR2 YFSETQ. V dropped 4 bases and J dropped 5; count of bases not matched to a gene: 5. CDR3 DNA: TGCGCCAGCAGCCCCGGACTAGCGGTCGAGACCCAGTACTTC. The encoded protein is CASSPGLAVETQYF.

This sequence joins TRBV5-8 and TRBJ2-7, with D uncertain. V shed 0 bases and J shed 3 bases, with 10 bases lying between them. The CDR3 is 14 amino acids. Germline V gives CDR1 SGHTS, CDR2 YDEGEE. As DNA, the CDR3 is TGTGCCAGCAGCTTGGCTGGCGGCTACTACGAGCAGTACGTC. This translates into CASSLAGGYYEQYV.

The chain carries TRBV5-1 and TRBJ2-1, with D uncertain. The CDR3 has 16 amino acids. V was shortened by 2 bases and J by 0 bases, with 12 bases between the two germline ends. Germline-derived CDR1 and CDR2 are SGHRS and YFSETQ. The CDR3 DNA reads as TGCGCCAGCAGCTTAAGTCCGGGTAGCTCCTACAATGAGCAGTTCTTC. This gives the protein CASSLSPGSSYNEQFF.

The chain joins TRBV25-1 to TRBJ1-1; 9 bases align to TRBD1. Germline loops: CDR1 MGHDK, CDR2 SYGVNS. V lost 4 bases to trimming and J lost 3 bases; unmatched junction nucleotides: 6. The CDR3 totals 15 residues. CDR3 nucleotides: TGTGCCAGCAGTGGCCGGACAGGGGCGGACACTGAAGCTTTCTTT. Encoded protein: CASSGRTGADTEAFF.

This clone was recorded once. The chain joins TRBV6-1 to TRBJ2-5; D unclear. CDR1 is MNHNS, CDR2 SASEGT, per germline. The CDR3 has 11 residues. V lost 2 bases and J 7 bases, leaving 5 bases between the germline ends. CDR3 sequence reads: CASSETGTQYF. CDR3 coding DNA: TGTGCCAGCAGTGAAACTGGGACCCAGTACTTC.